This is a list of T cell receptor beta chains from one sample in a study of T-cell reconstitution after alpha-beta-depleted transplantation in children. MiXCR, applied by TCRdb to the PCR reads, yields one record per CDR3 protein. The sample shows about 640,000 distinct CDR3 sequences, approximately 13% of them seen only once. This material consisted of PBMCs, mostly from graft donor cells, taken 360 days after TCRalphabeta/CD19-depleted stem cell transplant. These TCRs come from a male patient aged 10 to 17 who had a stem cell transplant for acute myeloid leukemia, so the T cells may come from the graft donor. CDR3s include the opening cysteine and the closing phenylalanine or tryptophan. A D gene is named only where the DNA matches it firmly. Some rows have no size entry. The others give once, few or many, or a class for an expanded clone.

.,.,TRBJ2-1,TRBV7-2,TGTGCCAGCAGCACACGGGGGTGGCCGGAGTACAATGAGCAGTTCTTC,CASSTRGWPEYNEQFF
.,few,TRBJ2-3,TRBV20-1,TGCAGCGGCCGAGAGGGGGGAGGAGATACGCAGTATTTT,CSGREGGGDTQYF
.,few,TRBJ2-7,TRBV20-1,TGCAGTGCTAGAGATTTGCTAGCGTACGAGCAGTACTTC,CSARDLLAYEQYF
TRBD1,.,TRBJ1-1,TRBV12-3/TRBV12-4,TGTGCCAGCAGTTCGACAGGGATTGGGTACACTGAAGCTTTCTTT,CASSSTGIGYTEAFF
TRBD1,few,TRBJ2-1,TRBV6-5,TGTGCCAGCAGTTCTCCGGGACAGGGAGATGAGCAGTTCTTC,CASSSPGQGDEQFF
TRBD2,few,TRBJ2-1,TRBV5-1,TGCGCCAGCAGACGTGCTGGACTAGCGGGAGACAATGAGCAGTTCTTC,CASRRAGLAGDNEQFF
.,.,TRBJ2-6,TRBV4-3,TGCGCCAGCAGCCAACCAAGGGGGACGGGTGGGGCCAACGTCCTGACTTTC,CASSQPRGTGGANVLTF
.,many,TRBJ2-7,TRBV5-1,TGCGCCAGCAGCTTGTTACGGGACTCCCCTAACGAGCAGTACTTC,CASSLLRDSPNEQYF
.,many,TRBJ2-1,TRBV28,TGTGCCAGCACCACCCTTCATGAGCAGTTCTTC,CASTTLHEQFF
TRBD1,few,TRBJ2-3,TRBV5-1,TGCGCCAGCAAAGACGACAGGGGCACAGATACGCAGTATTTT,CASKDDRGTDTQYF
.,few,TRBJ2-2,TRBV7-9,TGTGCCAGCAGCTCCTACCCCGGGGAGCTGTTTTTT,CASSSYPGELFF
.,few,TRBJ2-7,TRBV29-1,TGCAGCGTTGCGTCCGGCAGGGGCTTGGGGGAGCAGTACTTC,CSVASGRGLGEQYF
TRBD2,many,TRBJ2-3,TRBV6-2/TRBV6-3,TGTGCCAGCAACTTTGGACAGGGGACTAGCGGGAGGGCCGTAGATACGCAGTATTTT,CASNFGQGTSGRAVDTQYF
TRBD1,many,TRBJ1-1,TRBV28,TGTGCCAGCAGTCTATCTACGGGACCCAGGGGGGGAGCTTTCTTT,CASSLSTGPRGGAFF
.,few,TRBJ2-2,TRBV15,TGTGCCACCAGCAGAGATCTTGTTAGGGACGGGGAGCTGTTTTTT,CATSRDLVRDGELFF
.,.,TRBJ2-7,TRBV10-2,TGCGCCAGCAATCCAAATCTGGCAGGGCCTCCTGGCGAGCAGTACTTC,CASNPNLAGPPGEQYF
.,.,TRBJ2-5,TRBV20-1,TGCAGTGCTAGAGATCTATTCCAAGAGACCCAGTACTTC,CSARDLFQETQYF
TRBD2,few,TRBJ2-7,TRBV11-2,TGTGCCAGCAGCTTTGTACTAGCGGTTTCCTACGAGCAGTACTTC,CASSFVLAVSYEQYF
.,few,TRBJ2-7,TRBV5-1,TGCGCCAGCAGCTTGGGCCAGGGCGAGCAGTACTTC,CASSLGQGEQYF
.,.,TRBJ2-4,TRBV5-1,TGCGCCAGCAGCCCAGCCAGGGCTGACGTAGCCAAAAACATTCAGTACTTC,CASSPARADVAKNIQYF
.,few,TRBJ2-7,TRBV20-1,TGCAGTGCTACCGTCGTGGGGTTCTCCTACGAGCAGTACTTC,CSATVVGFSYEQYF
.,.,TRBJ2-5,TRBV24-1,TGTGCCACCAGTGATTGCGTTGGGACTTATCAAGAGACCCAGTACTTC,CATSDCVGTYQETQYF
TRBD2,few,TRBJ2-2,TRBV20-1,TGCAGTGCTAGAGATTTGGGACTAGCGGGAGGCCTCTACACCGGGGAGCTGTTTTTT,CSARDLGLAGGLYTGELFF
TRBD1,.,TRBJ1-1,TRBV15,TGTGCCACCAGCACTTGGACAGGTTGGGAAGGTACAATGAACACTGAAGCTTTCTTT,CATSTWTGWEGTMNTEAFF
.,few,TRBJ2-7,TRBV24-1,TGTGCCACCAGTGCCGCGACGGTGCCCTACGAGCAGTACTTC,CATSAATVPYEQYF
.,few,TRBJ2-2,TRBV12-3/TRBV12-4,TGTGCCAGCAGTCCCGGTCCGGTTCTGTACACCGGGGAGCTGTTTTTT,CASSPGPVLYTGELFF
.,.,TRBJ2-2,TRBV4-2,TGTGCCAGCAGCCAAGACGGAGGGCCCGGGGAGCTGTTTTTT,CASSQDGGPGELFF
TRBD2,.,TRBJ2-5,TRBV2,TGTGCCAGCAGTCTACCGACTAGCGGGAGGGCCCAAGAGACCCAGTACTTC,CASSLPTSGRAQETQYF
TRBD2,many,TRBJ2-7,TRBV20-1,TGCAGTGCTAGTTGGCTAGCGGGAGCGTACGAGCAGTACTTC,CSASWLAGAYEQYF
.,.,TRBJ1-4,TRBV15,TGTGCCACCAGCAGAGGGGGGGTCCCAGGGCTTAATGAAAAACTGTTTTTT,CATSRGGVPGLNEKLFF
TRBD2,few,TRBJ2-3,TRBV25-1,TGTGCCAGCAGTGACCCCCCCACGACTAGCGGGAGCACAGATACGCAGTATTTT,CASSDPPTTSGSTDTQYF
TRBD2,many,TRBJ2-1,TRBV12-3/TRBV12-4,TGTGCCAGCAGTTGGACTAGCGGGAGTAAGTTCTTC,CASSWTSGSKFF
.,few,TRBJ2-3,TRBV6-5,TGTGCCAGCAGTTACTCGAAGGTGTCAGATACGCAGTATTTT,CASSYSKVSDTQYF
.,.,TRBJ1-2,TRBV12-3/TRBV12-4,TGTGCCAGCAGTCATGACCAGGGTCTTCACTATGGCTACACCTTC,CASSHDQGLHYGYTF
.,few,TRBJ2-5,TRBV6-1,TGTGCCAGCAGTCCTAAACGACTAGTTGGGGAGACCCAGTACTTC,CASSPKRLVGETQYF
TRBD2,many,TRBJ2-7,TRBV7-9,TGTGCCAGCAGCCCTAGCGGCTCACAACCCGAGCAGTACTTC,CASSPSGSQPEQYF
.,.,TRBJ1-1,TRBV5-1,TGCGCCAGCAGCTTGGCCCTGGGGATGAACACTGAAGCTTTCTTT,CASSLALGMNTEAFF
.,many,TRBJ1-2,TRBV15,TGTGCCACCAGCAGAGCCTGGACAGAGTATGGCTACACCTTC,CATSRAWTEYGYTF
TRBD1,many,TRBJ2-2,TRBV9,TGTGCCAGCAGCGTACATGGACAGGGGGCGGCCGGGGAGCTGTTTTTT,CASSVHGQGAAGELFF
.,.,TRBJ2-5,TRBV20-1,TGCAGTGCCGACCATATGGGGGCAGAAGAGACCCAGTACTTC,CSADHMGAEETQYF
TRBD2,few,TRBJ2-1,TRBV5-5,TGTGCCAGCAGCTTACGGACTAGCGCTCACAATGAGCAGTTCTTC,CASSLRTSAHNEQFF
.,few,TRBJ2-3,TRBV4-1,TGCGCCAGCAGCCAAGCACTTGGACTGACCGCATCAGATACGCAGTATTTT,CASSQALGLTASDTQYF
.,.,TRBJ2-7,TRBV4-3,TGCGCCAGCAGCCAAGATCTAATCGGCTACGAGCAGTACTTC,CASSQDLIGYEQYF
TRBD2,.,TRBJ2-7,TRBV7-9,TGTGCCAGCAGCTTAGTCTTAGCGGGAGGTACCTACGAGCAGTACTTC,CASSLVLAGGTYEQYF
.,few,TRBJ2-2,TRBV29-1,TGCAGCGTGGCCCGGACTGGCAGTACCGGGAACCTGTTTTTT,CSVARTGSTGNLFF
.,.,TRBJ1-5,TRBV6-2/TRBV6-3,TGTGCCAGCAGTGTCGGCAGGGCGGCGGAGCCCCAGCATTTT,CASSVGRAAEPQHF
.,.,TRBJ2-3,TRBV29-1,TGCAGCGTTGAGTTTCGGCGGAGACTAGAAGGGTTTCACACAGATACGCAGTATTTT,CSVEFRRRLEGFHTDTQYF
.,.,TRBJ2-7,TRBV6-2/TRBV6-3,TGTGCCAGCAGTTACTCTCGGGCAACGTGGGACGAGCAGTACTTC,CASSYSRATWDEQYF
.,many,TRBJ2-7,TRBV27,TGTGCCAGCACTGGGAGCTCCTACGAGCAGTACTTC,CASTGSSYEQYF
.,.,TRBJ2-1,TRBV9,TGTGCCAGCAGCGTATCGCTGGCGGGAATCGGCAATGAGCAGTTCTTC,CASSVSLAGIGNEQFF
.,few,TRBJ2-5,TRBV7-9,TGTGCCAGCAGCTTAGGTCCCGCTACCCAAGAGACCCAGTACTTC,CASSLGPATQETQYF